This T cell receptor beta chain was profiled in a study of beta chain features in type 1 diabetes. CDR3 size: 17 residues. The germline CDR1 and CDR2 sequences are SGDLS and YYNGEE. V lost 0 bases and J lost 5; bases outside the gene matches: 8. Every sorted population was more than 95% pure. Sequenced material consisted of expressed TCRB transcripts (all of the isolated RNA was reverse transcribed). Profiled with immunoSEQ multiplex PCR; TCRdb holds only in-frame clones, not every one. The table shows approximately 110,000 clones, with less than 40% occurring only once. The V gene is TRBV9, the J gene TRBJ2-5; the match to TRBD2 covers 12 bases. The sequenced sample consisted of stem cell memory CD4+ T cells from blood. The receptor comes from a woman in her late teens or twenties in good health. The CDR3: CASSVGLAGGPWETQYF. The CDR3 DNA reads TGTGCCAGCAGCGTAGGGCTAGCGGGAGGGCCATGGGAGACCCAGTACTTC.